The rows below give T cell receptor beta chains drawn from one sample of a study of CD8+ T cells in alopecia areata. Measured with immunoSEQ multiplex PCR; TCRdb has only the in-frame clones, and not every one. The sample holds over 150,000 clones, approximately 62% seen once. Sequenced material: CD4+ T cells sorted from blood, taken at week 24, from a patient treated with tofacitinib. The receptors stem from a human donor with alopecia areata. Both conserved end residues are part of each CDR3. A D gene is named only where the DNA matches it firmly. Expanded clones are given a class, and other clones once, few, many or no size at all.

cdr3_aa: CASSLAGAEALDTQYF
cdr3_nt: TGCGCCAGCAGCTTGGCAGGGGCAGAAGCTTTGGATACGCAGTATTTT
clone_size: NA
j_call: TRBJ2-3
v_call: TRBV5-1
d_call: NA

cdr3_aa: CASSKYGQGASYEQYF
cdr3_nt: TGTGCCAGTAGTAAGTACGGACAGGGGGCGTCCTATGAGCAGTACTTC
clone_size: NA
j_call: TRBJ2-7
v_call: TRBV19
d_call: TRBD1

cdr3_aa: CASSLGFLGGNIQYF
cdr3_nt: TGTGCCAGCAGCCTCGGATTCTTAGGGGGGAACATTCAGTACTTC
clone_size: NA
j_call: TRBJ2-4
v_call: TRBV5-6
d_call: NA

cdr3_aa: CSVSTRPNEQFF
cdr3_nt: TGCAGCGTTTCGACCCGGCCCAATGAGCAGTTCTTC
clone_size: NA
j_call: TRBJ2-1
v_call: TRBV29-1
d_call: NA

cdr3_aa: CATSRDPPWTGNTIYF
cdr3_nt: TGTGCCACCAGCAGAGATCCGCCCTGGACCGGAAACACCATATATTTT
clone_size: once
j_call: TRBJ1-3
v_call: TRBV15
d_call: NA

cdr3_aa: CSVWDRRDDEQFF
cdr3_nt: TGCAGCGTTTGGGACAGGCGGGATGATGAGCAGTTCTTC
clone_size: NA
j_call: TRBJ2-1
v_call: TRBV29-1
d_call: TRBD1

cdr3_aa: CASSELTGRGANVLTF
cdr3_nt: TGTGCCAGCAGTGAATTAACAGGGCGAGGGGCCAACGTCCTGACTTTC
clone_size: few
j_call: TRBJ2-6
v_call: TRBV6-1
d_call: NA

cdr3_aa: CASSLSGSPLHF
cdr3_nt: TGTGCCAGCAGCTTATCAGGTTCACCCCTCCACTTT
clone_size: NA
j_call: TRBJ1-6
v_call: TRBV7-9
d_call: NA

cdr3_aa: CATSRDEAQGGRDTQYF
cdr3_nt: TGTGCCACCAGCAGAGATGAGGCACAGGGGGGTCGGGATACGCAGTATTTT
clone_size: NA
j_call: TRBJ2-3
v_call: TRBV15
d_call: TRBD1

cdr3_aa: CSVSRSSEAFF
cdr3_nt: TGCAGCGTTAGTAGGTCATCTGAAGCTTTCTTT
clone_size: NA
j_call: TRBJ1-1
v_call: TRBV29-1
d_call: NA

cdr3_aa: CASSRGTMDTGELFF
cdr3_nt: TGCGCCAGCAGCCGGGGGACAATGGACACCGGGGAGCTGTTTTTT
clone_size: NA
j_call: TRBJ2-2
v_call: TRBV5-1
d_call: NA

cdr3_aa: CSVIDRAFEQYF
cdr3_nt: TGCAGCGTTATCGACAGGGCCTTCGAGCAGTACTTC
clone_size: NA
j_call: TRBJ2-7
v_call: TRBV29-1
d_call: TRBD1

cdr3_aa: CAWSVRDNQPQHF
cdr3_nt: TGTGCCTGGAGTGTACGGGATAATCAGCCCCAGCATTTT
clone_size: NA
j_call: TRBJ1-5
v_call: TRBV30
d_call: NA

cdr3_aa: CASSPRDTAMNTEAFF
cdr3_nt: TGCGCCAGCAGCCCTCGGGATACAGCCATGAACACTGAAGCTTTCTTT
clone_size: NA
j_call: TRBJ1-1
v_call: TRBV5-1
d_call: NA

cdr3_aa: CATSRDDQPQHF
cdr3_nt: TGTGCCACCAGCAGAGACGACCAGCCCCAGCATTTT
clone_size: many
j_call: TRBJ1-5
v_call: TRBV15
d_call: NA

cdr3_aa: CASSLDRTVPGTSRYNEQFF
cdr3_nt: TGTGCCAGCAGTTTGGACAGGACCGTCCCCGGGACTAGCCGGTACAATGAGCAGTTCTTC
clone_size: NA
j_call: TRBJ2-1
v_call: TRBV11-3
d_call: TRBD2

cdr3_aa: CSVRRSNTGELFF
cdr3_nt: TGCAGCGTGCGGCGGTCGAACACCGGGGAGCTGTTTTTT
clone_size: few
j_call: TRBJ2-2
v_call: TRBV29-1
d_call: NA

cdr3_aa: CASSLEDVYTEAFF
cdr3_nt: TGCGCCAGCAGCTTGGAGGACGTTTACACTGAAGCTTTCTTT
clone_size: few
j_call: TRBJ1-1
v_call: TRBV5-1
d_call: NA

cdr3_aa: CSVATRLNYEQYF
cdr3_nt: TGCAGCGTTGCGACACGCCTGAACTACGAGCAGTACTTC
clone_size: NA
j_call: TRBJ2-7
v_call: TRBV29-1
d_call: NA

cdr3_aa: CASSHQGYEQYF
cdr3_nt: TGTGCCAGCAGCCACCAGGGGTACGAGCAGTACTTC
clone_size: NA
j_call: TRBJ2-7
v_call: TRBV5-6
d_call: NA

cdr3_aa: CASSLSYWPTDTQYF
cdr3_nt: TGCGCCAGCAGCTTGTCGTACTGGCCCACAGATACGCAGTATTTT
clone_size: NA
j_call: TRBJ2-3
v_call: TRBV5-1
d_call: NA

cdr3_aa: CASSQGGTAHYEQYF
cdr3_nt: TGCGCCAGCAGCCAAGGAGGGACAGCCCACTACGAGCAGTACTTC
clone_size: NA
j_call: TRBJ2-7
v_call: TRBV4-1
d_call: TRBD1

cdr3_aa: CAWVSRGLAVYNEQFF
cdr3_nt: TGTGCCTGGGTGTCACGGGGACTAGCGGTTTACAATGAGCAGTTCTTC
clone_size: NA
j_call: TRBJ2-1
v_call: TRBV30
d_call: TRBD2

cdr3_aa: CAISDVGFSYEQYF
cdr3_nt: TGTGCCATCAGTGATGTGGGTTTCTCCTACGAGCAGTACTTC
clone_size: once
j_call: TRBJ2-7
v_call: TRBV10-3
d_call: NA

cdr3_aa: CSVGNRGEQYF
cdr3_nt: TGCAGCGTCGGCAACAGGGGCGAGCAGTACTTC
clone_size: NA
j_call: TRBJ2-7
v_call: TRBV29-1
d_call: TRBD1

cdr3_aa: CASSLVVGVQETQYF
cdr3_nt: TGTGCCAGCAGCTTAGTAGTCGGGGTACAAGAGACCCAGTACTTC
clone_size: few
j_call: TRBJ2-5
v_call: TRBV7-9
d_call: NA

cdr3_aa: CASRLGQNNSPLHF
cdr3_nt: TGCGCCAGCAGACTGGGACAAAATAATTCACCCCTCCACTTT
clone_size: NA
j_call: TRBJ1-6
v_call: TRBV4-1
d_call: NA

cdr3_aa: CASSLVDFYGYTF
cdr3_nt: TGCGCCAGCAGCTTGGTGGACTTCTATGGCTACACCTTC
clone_size: NA
j_call: TRBJ1-2
v_call: TRBV5-1
d_call: NA

cdr3_aa: CSHGTSGVLDEQFF
cdr3_nt: TGCAGCCACGGGACTAGCGGGGTACTCGATGAGCAGTTCTTC
clone_size: few
j_call: TRBJ2-1
v_call: TRBV29-1
d_call: TRBD2

cdr3_aa: CSVDGPPGETQYF
cdr3_nt: TGCAGCGTTGACGGACCACCGGGAGAGACCCAGTACTTC
clone_size: NA
j_call: TRBJ2-5
v_call: TRBV29-1
d_call: NA

cdr3_aa: CASSPDRDGYQPQHF
cdr3_nt: TGTGCCAGCAGCCCCGACCGGGACGGATATCAGCCCCAGCATTTT
clone_size: NA
j_call: TRBJ1-5
v_call: TRBV7-8
d_call: NA

cdr3_aa: CASSVLGGGTYNSPLHF
cdr3_nt: TGTGCCAGCAGTGTCCTTGGGGGAGGAACCTATAATTCACCCCTCCACTTT
clone_size: NA
j_call: TRBJ1-6
v_call: TRBV28
d_call: NA

cdr3_aa: CSATTGTRGETQYF
cdr3_nt: TGCAGCGCAACGACCGGGACGAGAGGGGAGACCCAGTACTTC
clone_size: NA
j_call: TRBJ2-5
v_call: TRBV29-1
d_call: NA

cdr3_aa: CASSVDKQPQHF
cdr3_nt: TGTGCCAGCAGTGTCGACAAGCAGCCCCAGCATTTT
clone_size: NA
j_call: TRBJ1-5
v_call: TRBV2
d_call: NA

cdr3_aa: CASSVMEGAVDGYTF
cdr3_nt: TGTGCCAGCAGCGTAATGGAGGGGGCAGTGGATGGCTACACCTTC
clone_size: NA
j_call: TRBJ1-2
v_call: TRBV9
d_call: TRBD1

cdr3_aa: CASRGTGKETQYF
cdr3_nt: TGCGCCAGCAGAGGTACAGGAAAAGAGACCCAGTACTTC
clone_size: NA
j_call: TRBJ2-5
v_call: TRBV5-1
d_call: NA

cdr3_aa: CSVGASSYNEQFF
cdr3_nt: TGCAGCGTGGGGGCAAGCTCCTACAATGAGCAGTTCTTC
clone_size: NA
j_call: TRBJ2-1
v_call: TRBV29-1
d_call: NA

cdr3_aa: CASSLIFGSANTEAFF
cdr3_nt: TGTGCCAGCAGCTTAATATTCGGGTCAGCGAACACTGAAGCTTTCTTT
clone_size: NA
j_call: TRBJ1-1
v_call: TRBV11-3
d_call: NA

cdr3_aa: CASSHPRGAEAFF
cdr3_nt: TGTGCCAGCAGTCACCCCCGTGGGGCTGAAGCTTTCTTT
clone_size: NA
j_call: TRBJ1-1
v_call: TRBV6-5
d_call: NA

cdr3_aa: CAISDRDRKNTEAFF
cdr3_nt: TGTGCCATCAGCGACCGGGACAGAAAGAACACTGAAGCTTTCTTT
clone_size: few
j_call: TRBJ1-1
v_call: TRBV10-3
d_call: TRBD1

cdr3_aa: CSVTGRSSYEQYF
cdr3_nt: TGCAGCGTTACCGGACGGAGCTCCTACGAGCAGTACTTC
clone_size: NA
j_call: TRBJ2-7
v_call: TRBV29-1
d_call: NA

cdr3_aa: CASHGRNYGYTF
cdr3_nt: TGTGCCAGCCACGGACGGAACTATGGCTACACCTTC
clone_size: NA
j_call: TRBJ1-2
v_call: TRBV5-6
d_call: NA

cdr3_aa: CASSAAQGPPGTQYF
cdr3_nt: TGCGCCAGCAGCGCCGCCCAGGGACCTCCGGGGACCCAGTACTTC
clone_size: once
j_call: TRBJ2-5
v_call: TRBV5-1
d_call: NA

cdr3_aa: CSVAFGSYNSPLHF
cdr3_nt: TGCAGCGTTGCCTTCGGTTCCTATAATTCACCCCTCCACTTT
clone_size: NA
j_call: TRBJ1-6
v_call: TRBV29-1
d_call: NA

cdr3_aa: CASSLSTGDGQPQHF
cdr3_nt: TGTGCCAGCAGCTTGTCGACAGGGGACGGTCAGCCCCAGCATTTT
clone_size: few
j_call: TRBJ1-5
v_call: TRBV7-2
d_call: TRBD1

cdr3_aa: CSVEATYKGNYGYTF
cdr3_nt: TGCAGCGTTGAAGCTACATATAAGGGGAACTATGGCTACACCTTC
clone_size: NA
j_call: TRBJ1-2
v_call: TRBV29-1
d_call: NA

cdr3_aa: CASSLTRVNEKLFF
cdr3_nt: TGTGCCAGCAGTTTAACCAGAGTTAATGAAAAACTGTTTTTT
clone_size: NA
j_call: TRBJ1-4
v_call: TRBV28
d_call: NA

cdr3_aa: CACYRGSADTQYF
cdr3_nt: TGTGCCTGCTACAGGGGATCCGCAGATACGCAGTATTTT
clone_size: NA
j_call: TRBJ2-3
v_call: TRBV30
d_call: TRBD1

cdr3_aa: CAWSVRVRETQYF
cdr3_nt: TGTGCCTGGAGTGTTAGGGTGAGGGAGACCCAGTACTTC
clone_size: NA
j_call: TRBJ2-5
v_call: TRBV30
d_call: NA